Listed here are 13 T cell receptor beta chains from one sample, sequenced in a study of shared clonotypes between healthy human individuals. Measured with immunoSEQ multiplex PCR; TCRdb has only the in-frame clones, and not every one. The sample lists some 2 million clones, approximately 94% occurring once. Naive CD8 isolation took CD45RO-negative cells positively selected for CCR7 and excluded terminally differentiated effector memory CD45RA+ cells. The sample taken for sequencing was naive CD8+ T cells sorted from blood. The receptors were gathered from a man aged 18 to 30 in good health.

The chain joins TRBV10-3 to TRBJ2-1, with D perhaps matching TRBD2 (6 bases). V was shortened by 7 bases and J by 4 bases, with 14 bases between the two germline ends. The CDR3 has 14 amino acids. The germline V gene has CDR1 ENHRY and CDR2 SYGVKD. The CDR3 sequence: CAITEGPPYNEQFF. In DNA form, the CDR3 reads TGTGCCATCACGGAGGGACCTCCTTACAATGAGCAGTTCTTC.

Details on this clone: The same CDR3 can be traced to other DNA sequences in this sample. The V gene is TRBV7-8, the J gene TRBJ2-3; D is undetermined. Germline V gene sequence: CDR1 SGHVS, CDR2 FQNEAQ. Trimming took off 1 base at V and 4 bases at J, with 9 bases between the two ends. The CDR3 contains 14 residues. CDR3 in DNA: TGTGCCAGCAGCTTAGACGGGCGCGCAGATACGCAGTATTTT. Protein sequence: CASSLDGRADTQYF.

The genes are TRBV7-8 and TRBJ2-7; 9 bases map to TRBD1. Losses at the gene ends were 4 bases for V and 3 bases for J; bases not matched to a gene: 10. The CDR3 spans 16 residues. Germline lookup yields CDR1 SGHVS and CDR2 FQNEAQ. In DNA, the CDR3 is TGTGCCAGCAGCTGGGGGGGACAGGGTACTTTCTACGAGCAGTACTTC. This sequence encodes CASSWGGQGTFYEQYF.

CDR3 protein: CASSRTVLEQYF. The CDR3 DNA follows: TGTGCCAGCAGCCGGACAGTGCTAGAGCAGTACTTC. The chain couples TRBV5-6 to TRBJ2-7, with D maybe TRBD1 (6 bases). V was pared by 4 bases and J by 7 bases, with 12 bases between. CDR1 SGHDT and CDR2 YYEEEE come from the germline V gene. The CDR3 extends over 12 amino acids.

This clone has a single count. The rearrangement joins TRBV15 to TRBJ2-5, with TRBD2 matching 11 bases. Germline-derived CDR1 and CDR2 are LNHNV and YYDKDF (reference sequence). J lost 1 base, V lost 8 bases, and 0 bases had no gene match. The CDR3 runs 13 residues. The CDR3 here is CATGTSGQETQYF. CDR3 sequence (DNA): TGTGCCACCGGGACTAGCGGCCAAGAGACCCAGTACTTC.

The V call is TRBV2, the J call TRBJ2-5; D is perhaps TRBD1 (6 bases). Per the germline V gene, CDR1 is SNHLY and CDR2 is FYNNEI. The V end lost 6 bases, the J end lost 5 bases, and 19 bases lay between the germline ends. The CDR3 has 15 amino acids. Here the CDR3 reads CASRGMQGIGETQYF. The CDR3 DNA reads TGTGCCAGCAGGGGAATGCAGGGGATAGGGGAGACCCAGTACTTC. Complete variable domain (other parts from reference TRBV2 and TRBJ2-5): EPEVTQTPSHQVTQMGQEVILRCVPISNHLYFYWYRQILGQKVEFLVSFYNNEISEKSEIFDDQFSVERPDGSNFTLKIRSTKLEDSAMYFCASRGMQGIGETQYFGPGTRLLVL.

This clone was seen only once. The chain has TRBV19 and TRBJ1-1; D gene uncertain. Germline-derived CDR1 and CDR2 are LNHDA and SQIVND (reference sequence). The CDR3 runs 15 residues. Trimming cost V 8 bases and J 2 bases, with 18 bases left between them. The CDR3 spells CASCPNSDFNTEAFF. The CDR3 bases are TGTGCCAGTTGTCCCAACTCGGACTTTAACACTGAAGCTTTCTTT.

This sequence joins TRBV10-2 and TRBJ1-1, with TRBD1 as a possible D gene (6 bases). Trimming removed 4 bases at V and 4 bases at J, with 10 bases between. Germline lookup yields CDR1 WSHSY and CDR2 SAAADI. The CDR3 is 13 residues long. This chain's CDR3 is CASSGGGGTEAFF. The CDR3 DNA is TGCGCCAGCAGTGGGGGGGGCGGCACTGAAGCTTTCTTT.

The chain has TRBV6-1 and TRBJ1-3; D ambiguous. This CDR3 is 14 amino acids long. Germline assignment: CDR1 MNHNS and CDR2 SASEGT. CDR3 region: CAIWHELSGNTIYF. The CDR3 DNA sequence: TGTGCTATATGGCACGAACTCTCTGGAAACACCATATATTTT.

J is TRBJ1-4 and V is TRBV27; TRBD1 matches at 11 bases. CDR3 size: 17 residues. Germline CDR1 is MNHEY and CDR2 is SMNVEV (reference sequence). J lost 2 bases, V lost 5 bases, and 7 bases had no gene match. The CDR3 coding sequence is TGTGCCAGCAGTCCGGGACAGGGGGATGCGACTAATGAAAAACTGTTTTTT. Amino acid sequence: CASSPGQGDATNEKLFF.

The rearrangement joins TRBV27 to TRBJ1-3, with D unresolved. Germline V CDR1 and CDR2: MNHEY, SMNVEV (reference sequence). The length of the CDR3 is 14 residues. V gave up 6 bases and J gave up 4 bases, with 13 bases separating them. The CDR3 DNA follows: TGTGCCAGCAGCCCCAGGCCGGGGGGAAACACCATATATTTT. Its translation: CASSPRPGGNTIYF.

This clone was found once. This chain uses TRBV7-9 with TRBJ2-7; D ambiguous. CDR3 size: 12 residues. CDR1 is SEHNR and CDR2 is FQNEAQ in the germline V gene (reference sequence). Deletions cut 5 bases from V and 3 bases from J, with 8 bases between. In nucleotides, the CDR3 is TGTGCCAGCAGCCTGAAGGACTACGAGCAGTACTTC. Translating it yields CASSLKDYEQYF.

CDR3 in amino acids: CASSYVEGDQPLHF. The CDR3 DNA sequence: TGTGCCAGCAGTTACGTAGAGGGCGATCAACCCCTCCACTTT. The gene calls are TRBV6-5 and TRBJ1-6; no clear D gene. CDR3 length equals 14 residues. V lost 2 bases and J 12 bases, leaving 14 bases between the germline ends. Germline values: CDR1 MNHEY, CDR2 SVGAGI.